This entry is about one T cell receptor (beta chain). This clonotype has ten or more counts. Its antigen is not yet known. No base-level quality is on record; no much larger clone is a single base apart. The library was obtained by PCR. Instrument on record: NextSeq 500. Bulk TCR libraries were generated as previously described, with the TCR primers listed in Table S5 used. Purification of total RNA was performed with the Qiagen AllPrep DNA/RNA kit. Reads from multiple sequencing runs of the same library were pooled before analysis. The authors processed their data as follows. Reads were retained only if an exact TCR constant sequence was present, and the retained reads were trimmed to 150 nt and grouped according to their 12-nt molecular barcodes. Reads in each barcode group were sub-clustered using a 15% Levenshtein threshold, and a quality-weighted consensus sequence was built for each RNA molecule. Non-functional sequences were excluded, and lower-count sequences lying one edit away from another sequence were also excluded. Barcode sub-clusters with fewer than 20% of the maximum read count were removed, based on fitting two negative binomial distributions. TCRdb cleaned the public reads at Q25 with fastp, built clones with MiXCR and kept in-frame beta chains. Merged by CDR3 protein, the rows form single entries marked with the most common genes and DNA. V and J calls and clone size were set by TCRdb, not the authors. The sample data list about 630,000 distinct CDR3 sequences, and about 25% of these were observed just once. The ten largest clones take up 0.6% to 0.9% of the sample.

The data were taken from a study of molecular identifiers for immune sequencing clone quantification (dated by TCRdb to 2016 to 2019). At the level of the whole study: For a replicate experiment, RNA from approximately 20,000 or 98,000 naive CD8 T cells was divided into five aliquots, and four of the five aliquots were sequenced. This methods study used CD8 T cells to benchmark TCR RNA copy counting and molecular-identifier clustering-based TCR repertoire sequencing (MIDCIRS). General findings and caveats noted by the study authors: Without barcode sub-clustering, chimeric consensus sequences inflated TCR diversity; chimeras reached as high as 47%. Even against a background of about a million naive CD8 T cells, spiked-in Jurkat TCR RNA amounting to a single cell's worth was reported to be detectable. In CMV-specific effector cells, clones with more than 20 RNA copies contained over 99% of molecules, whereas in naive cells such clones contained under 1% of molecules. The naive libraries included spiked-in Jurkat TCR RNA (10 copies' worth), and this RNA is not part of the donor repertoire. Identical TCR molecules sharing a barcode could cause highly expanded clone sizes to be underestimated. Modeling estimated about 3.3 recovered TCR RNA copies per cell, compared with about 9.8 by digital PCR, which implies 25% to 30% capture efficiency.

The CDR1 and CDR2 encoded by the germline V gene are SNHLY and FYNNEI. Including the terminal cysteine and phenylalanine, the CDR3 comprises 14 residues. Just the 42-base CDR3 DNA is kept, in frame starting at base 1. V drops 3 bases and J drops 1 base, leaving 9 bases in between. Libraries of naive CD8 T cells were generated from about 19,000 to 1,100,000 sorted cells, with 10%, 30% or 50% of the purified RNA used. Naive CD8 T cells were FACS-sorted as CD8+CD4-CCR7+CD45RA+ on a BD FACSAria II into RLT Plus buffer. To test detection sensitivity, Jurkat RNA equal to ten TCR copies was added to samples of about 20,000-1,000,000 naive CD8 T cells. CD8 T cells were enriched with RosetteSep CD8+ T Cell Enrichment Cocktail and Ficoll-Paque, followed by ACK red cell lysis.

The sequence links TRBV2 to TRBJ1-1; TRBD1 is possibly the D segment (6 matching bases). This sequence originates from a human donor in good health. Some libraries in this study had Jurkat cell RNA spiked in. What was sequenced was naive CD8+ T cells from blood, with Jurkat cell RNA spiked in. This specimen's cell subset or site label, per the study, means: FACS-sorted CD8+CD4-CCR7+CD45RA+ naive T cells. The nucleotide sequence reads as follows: TGTGCCAGCAGTGATTTACAGGGGAACACTGAAGCTTTCTTT. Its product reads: CASSDLQGNTEAFF.